Each of the 14 T cell receptor beta chains below was sequenced from the same sample in a study of early T cells in non-severe SARS-CoV-2 infection. TCRdb re-analysed the 5' RACE reads in MiXCR, keeping a single row per CDR3 protein. Here the sample spans about 80,000 distinct CDR3 sequences, about 17% being singletons. What was sequenced was whole blood. These receptors were taken from an adult who was a healthcare worker with PCR-confirmed SARS-CoV-2 infection or an uninfected control (not recorded which).

This clonotype was detected only a few times. The CDR3 here is CASSGDGSKYHEQYF. The CDR3 DNA is TGTGCCAGCAGTGGAGACGGGAGTAAGTACCACGAGCAGTACTTC. The chain recombines TRBV5-4 with TRBJ2-7; D possibly corresponds to TRBD2 (6 bases). Per the germline V gene, CDR1 is SGHNT and CDR2 is YYREEE (reference sequence). This CDR3 comprises 15 residues. The V gene lost 5 bases and the J gene lost 5 bases, with 20 bases spanning the gap.

The J gene is TRBJ2-3, the V gene TRBV6-5; D remains unclear. Trimming shortened V by 6 bases and J by 2 bases, and 6 bases separated the two germline ends. Germline CDR1 MNHEY, CDR2 SVGAGI. The CDR3 covers 12 residues. The DNA of the CDR3 is TGTGCCAGCAGGGGCTTCACAGATACGCAGTATTTT. Translation gives CASRGFTDTQYF.

V usage is TRBV5-1 and J usage is TRBJ2-7; weak D call: TRBD1 (6 bases). Germline loops: CDR1 SGHRS, CDR2 YFSETQ. There are 16 residues in the CDR3. The V end was cut by 4 bases, the J end by 3 bases, with 20 bases between. In nucleotides, the CDR3 is TGCGCCAGCAGCAAAGGGGACACCCAGGGGATCTACGAGCAGTACTTC. Translation gives CASSKGDTQGIYEQYF.

This chain joins TRBV5-1 and TRBJ2-1, with D possibly being TRBD2 (6 bases). Germline CDR1 and CDR2: SGHRS and YFSETQ. V was pared by 4 bases and J by 1 base, with 6 bases between. This CDR3 is built from 13 residues. The CDR3 here is CASSGGSYNEQFF. The CDR3 DNA reads TGCGCCAGCAGCGGGGGGTCCTACAATGAGCAGTTCTTC.

Turning to this clonotype: This CDR3 fails to terminate in the conserved phenylalanine or tryptophan, so it likely reflects a read error. This rearrangement joins TRBV10-1 to TRBJ2-3; no clear D. V shed 0 bases and J shed 0 bases, with 7 bases lying between them. The CDR3 spans 15 residues. From germline, CDR1 is WNHNN and CDR2 SYGVQD (reference sequence). The CDR3, as DNA: TGCGCCAGCAGTGAGTCGACACTTAGCACAGATACGCAGTATTAT. Residues: CASSESTLSTDTQYY.

This clonotype was seen only a few times. The chain recombines TRBV6-5 with TRBJ1-2; 9 nucleotides agree with TRBD1. This CDR3 is 13 amino acids long. J lost 8 bases, V lost 6 bases, and 7 bases had no gene match. Germline V CDR1 and CDR2: MNHEY, SVGAGI. The CDR3 loop reads CASRKQGAGGYTF. CDR3 coding DNA: TGTGCCAGCAGGAAACAGGGGGCGGGCGGCTACACCTTC.

This chain uses TRBV12-3 or TRBV12-4 with TRBJ2-2; tentatively, D is TRBD1 (6 bases). V was pared by 0 bases and J by 5 bases, with 19 bases between. The CDR3 length is 18 residues. The CDR3 nucleotides read TGTGCCAGCAGTTTAGCTCGCCGGACAGCCGTCGGGACCGGGGAGCTGTTTTTT. The encoded protein is CASSLARRTAVGTGELFF.

The chain has TRBV28 and TRBJ2-7, with 9 bases fitting TRBD1. The CDR3 covers 14 residues. Trimming at V came to 6 bases and at J to 3 bases, leaving 6 bases not matched to a gene. The germline CDR1 and CDR2 sequences are MDHEN and SYDVKM. The CDR3 protein is CASSPGQGFYEQYF. The DNA for the CDR3 is TGTGCCAGCAGCCCGGGACAGGGATTCTACGAGCAGTACTTC.

This chain connects TRBV7-8 to TRBJ1-3; a weak D match, TRBD1 (6 bases). V shed 6 bases and J shed 0 bases, with 12 bases lying between them. The germline V gene has CDR1 SGHVS and CDR2 FQNEAQ. The CDR3 runs to 15 residues. The CDR3 DNA reads as TGTGCCAGCAGGCTGGGACATGTCTCTGGAAACACCATATATTTT. Translating gives CASRLGHVSGNTIYF. The whole variable domain, remainder taken from reference TRBV7-8 and TRBJ1-3, is GAGVSQSPRYKVAKRGQDVALRCDPISGHVSLFWYQQALGQGPEFLTYFQNEAQLDKSGLPSDRFFAERPEGSVSTLKIQRTQQEDSAVYLCASRLGHVSGNTIYFGEGSWLTVV.

CDR3 bases: TGTGCCAGCAGCTCGACAGGGAAGGGAAACACCATATATTTT. Protein sequence: CASSSTGKGNTIYF. The chain uses TRBV7-9 and TRBJ1-3, with TRBD1 identical over 7 bases. The CDR3 extends over 14 amino acids. The trim removed 4 bases at V and 4 bases at J, leaving 4 bases unmatched. CDR1 and CDR2 from the germline V gene are SEHNR and FQNEAQ (reference sequence).

This clonotype was seen a few times. This chain connects TRBV12-3 or TRBV12-4 to TRBJ2-7, with D tentatively TRBD1 (5 bases). This CDR3 is built from 13 residues. V lost 5 bases and J 2 bases, leaving 10 bases between the germline ends. The CDR3 spells CASSGRDAYEQYF. DNA of the CDR3: TGTGCCAGCAGTGGCAGGGATGCCTACGAGCAGTACTTC.

Of note for this clonotype: At one end, the junction sequence differs from germline, possibly due to a read error. The DNA for the CDR3 is TGTGCCAGCAGCGTAGCGGGGTACGCTGAGGCTTTCTTT. The encoded protein is CASSVAGYAEAFF. The J gene is TRBJ1-1, the V gene TRBV9; no reliable D call. CDR1 is SGDLS and CDR2 is YYNGEE in the germline V gene. CDR3 length: 13 amino acids.

This clonotype showed up many times. V gene TRBV28 combines with J gene TRBJ2-5; TRBD2 agrees at 10 bases. CDR3 length: 17 residues. V was pared by 6 bases and J by 9 bases, with 19 bases of the junction left unmatched. Looked up from germline, CDR1 is MDHEN and CDR2 is SYDVKM. CDR3 loop: CASSRASGTSVSWAQYF. The CDR3 DNA reads as TGTGCCAGCAGCCGAGCCTCCGGGACTAGCGTTTCCTGGGCCCAGTACTTC.

The J gene is TRBJ2-1, the V gene TRBV24-1; TRBD2 aligns across 7 bases. Per germline, CDR1 KGHDR and CDR2 SFDVKD. CDR3 length: 14 amino acids. V lost 5 bases, J lost 2 bases, and 2 bases stayed unmatched. CDR3 DNA: TGTGCCACCAGTGGCGGGACTACCTACAATGAGCAGTTCTTC. This translates into CATSGGTTYNEQFF.